A selection of T cell receptor beta chains follows, all from one sample in a study of cytomegalovirus exposure and HLA in healthy donors. Clones were read by immunoSEQ multiplex PCR, and TCRdb kept only the in-frame ones, dropping some. In the table there are 130,000 or so clones, around 79% of which are singletons. Sequenced material: PBMCs. The receptor set was obtained from a woman in her forties in good health and CMV-seropositive. CDR3s leave out the opening cysteine and the closing phenylalanine or tryptophan.

j_call | v_call | cdr3_aa
TRBJ2-3 | TRBV4-2 | ASSQERRGTRTDTQY
TRBJ1-6 | TRBV6-6 | ASSYPFQGMNSPLH
TRBJ2-1 | TRBV14 | ASSHLSSYNEQF
TRBJ1-1 | TRBV10-3 | AISDVAEAF
TRBJ2-1 | TRBV7-2 | ASSPDRYNEQF
TRBJ2-7 | TRBV6-5 | ASSGLVRRTYEQY
TRBJ2-3 | TRBV7-2 | ASSPFSTDTQY
TRBJ1-6 | TRBV7-2 | ASSLFPNRDNSPLH
TRBJ1-6 | TRBV2 | ASRGGTANSPLH
TRBJ1-1 | TRBV21-1 | ASSKSAVEAF
TRBJ2-1 | TRBV6-1 | ASSEIPSRTPIYNEQF
TRBJ1-1 | TRBV30 | AWTGLNTEAF
TRBJ2-7 | TRBV28 | ASSGVYGQGDEQY
TRBJ2-1 | TRBV19 | ASSISGQMLYNEQF
TRBJ1-4 | TRBV4-1 | ASSQLERTANEKLF
TRBJ1-4 | TRBV2 | ASSVGEHEKLF
TRBJ1-1 | TRBV12-2 | ASRLEIVPLEAF
TRBJ2-1 | TRBV7-9 | ASSLGLAGLYNEQF
TRBJ1-1 | TRBV28 | ASSLGGSNTEAF
TRBJ1-2 | TRBV4-3 | ASSQDGDRANDVYT
TRBJ1-2 | TRBV15 | ATSRAYATGGYGYT
TRBJ1-2 | TRBV2 | ASMISGGYT
TRBJ2-7 | TRBV7-9 | ASLETGNSYEQY
TRBJ2-5 | TRBV7-2 | ASSFSGGFRETQY
TRBJ1-2 | TRBV4-2 | ASSQEQGRDGYT
TRBJ1-2 | TRBV30 | AWSVGTGKGYT
TRBJ2-7 | TRBV7-9 | ASSPQGGNGEQY
TRBJ2-7 | TRBV6-5 | ASSRGQSPYEQY
TRBJ2-2 | TRBV5-1 | ASSLGLAGENTGELF
TRBJ1-1 | TRBV7-7 | ASSLSRNTEAF
TRBJ2-3 | TRBV7-9 | AIPGAGGKDSTQY
TRBJ1-2 | TRBV28 | AGRGGQGEANYGYT
TRBJ1-1 | TRBV5-4 | ASSQQGRNTEAF
TRBJ2-2 | TRBV29-1 | SAGTRLTGELF
TRBJ2-7 | TRBV7-2 | ASSFPPGGGDYEQY
TRBJ2-7 | TRBV5-1 | ASSLVPGSEEQY
TRBJ1-2 | TRBV7-9 | ASSSGTGIESYGYT
TRBJ1-2 | TRBV19 | ASSIGDRRRYGYT
TRBJ1-4 | TRBV19 | ASSKRDRADEKLF
TRBJ1-5 | TRBV28 | ASSNLLQPQH
TRBJ1-1 | TRBV28 | ASSIRRGHTEAF
TRBJ1-1 | TRBV9 | ASSVNGDTEAF
TRBJ2-1 | TRBV7-2 | ASSLQSGTGDNEQF
TRBJ2-7 | TRBV15 | ATSIRARAYEQY
TRBJ1-5 | TRBV28 | ASRILQGFGQPQH
TRBJ2-7 | TRBV28 | ASSLLGTGTYEQY